These T cell receptor beta chains were read from a single sample in a study of CD8 T cell repertoires and HIV-1 epitope variants. Measured with immunoSEQ multiplex PCR; TCRdb has only the in-frame clones, and not every one. Seen here are about 6,300 clones, less than 75% observed once, and the top ten hold around two fifths. Their recognized antigens are unknown. Sequencing was performed on cultured CD8+ T cells derived from PBMCs. These TCRs come from a male donor with HIV. Both conserved end residues are trimmed from each CDR3.

j_gene: TRBJ2-3; v_gene: TRBV2; CDR3aa: ASPPLIYAGEEDTQY
j_gene: TRBJ2-5; v_gene: TRBV25-1; CDR3aa: ASRTLLAEQETQY
j_gene: TRBJ2-1; v_gene: TRBV19; CDR3aa: ASSWASGGYNEQF
j_gene: TRBJ1-4; v_gene: TRBV6-5; CDR3aa: ASSSGPRSNEKLF
j_gene: TRBJ2-5; v_gene: TRBV18; CDR3aa: ASSPLRLAGVETQY
j_gene: TRBJ1-2; v_gene: TRBV28; CDR3aa: ASSFPRDGKYGYT
j_gene: TRBJ2-7; v_gene: TRBV11-3; CDR3aa: ASSWTGGSYEQY
j_gene: TRBJ2-7; v_gene: TRBV21-1; CDR3aa: ASSKRKEY
j_gene: TRBJ2-1; v_gene: TRBV7-9; CDR3aa: ASSLDSIEQF
j_gene: TRBJ2-1; v_gene: TRBV28; CDR3aa: ASSPPGLADNEQF
j_gene: TRBJ2-3; v_gene: TRBV28; CDR3aa: ASSLIGDTDTQY
j_gene: TRBJ1-4; v_gene: TRBV15; CDR3aa: ATSRYTRTTGEKLF
j_gene: TRBJ2-1; v_gene: TRBV9; CDR3aa: ASSVEAGSSYNEQF
j_gene: TRBJ1-2; v_gene: TRBV9; CDR3aa: ASSPADARPLYGYT
j_gene: TRBJ2-7; v_gene: TRBV7-2; CDR3aa: ASSLGGRVGDYYEQY
j_gene: TRBJ2-7; v_gene: TRBV5-1; CDR3aa: ASSPELDYYEQY
j_gene: TRBJ2-7; v_gene: TRBV7-2; CDR3aa: ASSDTGSYEQY
j_gene: TRBJ2-7; v_gene: TRBV7-8; CDR3aa: ASSPRQGQLYEQY
j_gene: TRBJ1-1; v_gene: TRBV11-2; CDR3aa: ASVGPGNTEAF
j_gene: TRBJ1-4; v_gene: TRBV4-3; CDR3aa: ASSQDGVGVREKLF
j_gene: TRBJ2-2; v_gene: TRBV6-5; CDR3aa: ASSYNRVTGELF
j_gene: TRBJ2-3; v_gene: TRBV21-1; CDR3aa: ASRPHNLSSTDTQY
j_gene: TRBJ2-7; v_gene: TRBV29-1; CDR3aa: SVEFPSGTPEQY
j_gene: TRBJ1-4; v_gene: TRBV5-1; CDR3aa: ASSLGQGNEKLF
j_gene: TRBJ1-1; v_gene: TRBV28; CDR3aa: ASTPEGGMNTEAF
j_gene: TRBJ1-1; v_gene: TRBV6-5; CDR3aa: ASSSFSVNTEAF
j_gene: TRBJ2-7; v_gene: TRBV7-6; CDR3aa: ASRDRDRGPYEQY
j_gene: TRBJ2-3; v_gene: TRBV7-3; CDR3aa: ASSLIAESTDMQY
j_gene: TRBJ1-4; v_gene: TRBV11-2; CDR3aa: ASSSTDGATNEKLF
j_gene: TRBJ2-1; v_gene: TRBV5-1; CDR3aa: ASRLVRLAVYNEQF
j_gene: TRBJ1-5; v_gene: TRBV7-8; CDR3aa: ASRYGTGRNQPQH
j_gene: TRBJ1-1; v_gene: TRBV28; CDR3aa: ASSTTVRNTEAF
j_gene: TRBJ2-1; v_gene: TRBV4-2; CDR3aa: ASSQDGGPAYNEQF
j_gene: TRBJ1-1; v_gene: TRBV28; CDR3aa: ASSVQGNTEAF
j_gene: TRBJ2-1; v_gene: TRBV5-4; CDR3aa: ASLRGGSGNGQF
j_gene: TRBJ2-1; v_gene: TRBV2; CDR3aa: ASTGQGDNEQF
j_gene: TRBJ2-1; v_gene: TRBV27; CDR3aa: ASSFYNEQF
j_gene: TRBJ2-7; v_gene: TRBV27; CDR3aa: ASSHRGGYEQY
j_gene: TRBJ2-7; v_gene: TRBV7-3; CDR3aa: ASSLRAGEQY
j_gene: TRBJ1-3; v_gene: TRBV11-2; CDR3aa: ASSALAGNTIY
j_gene: TRBJ1-1; v_gene: TRBV4-3; CDR3aa: ASSQAEGGIEAF
j_gene: TRBJ2-2; v_gene: TRBV11-2; CDR3aa: ASSSEGSHHTGELF
j_gene: TRBJ2-5; v_gene: TRBV7-8; CDR3aa: ASSLGISGETQY
j_gene: TRBJ2-7; v_gene: TRBV28; CDR3aa: ASTPAGLAGGSSYEQY
j_gene: TRBJ2-2; v_gene: TRBV27; CDR3aa: ASSPGVNTGELF